Following are 25 T cell receptor beta chains from one sample sequenced in a study of T cells after yellow fever vaccination. TCRdb passed the 5' RACE reads through MiXCR, listing each CDR3 protein once. This sample carries hundreds of thousands of distinct CDR3 sequences, 6% to 8% of them seen once, and the ten largest clones take 15%. The source was PBMCs, collected 5 days after the yellow fever booster vaccination. The receptors derive from a man aged 25 to 40 who received the YFV17D yellow fever vaccine.

This clonotype was counted only a few times. This sequence joins TRBV4-3 and TRBJ2-3, with TRBD2 matching over 10 bases. This CDR3 is built from 17 residues. Germline V gene sequence: CDR1 LGHNA, CDR2 YSLEER. Trimming cost V 4 bases and J 5 bases; bases outside gene matches: 12. CDR3: CASSPQNPSGSGDTQYF. The CDR3 coding sequence is TGCGCCAGCAGCCCACAAAACCCTAGCGGGAGCGGAGATACGCAGTATTTT.

This clonotype was seen ten or more times. This sequence joins TRBV25-1 and TRBJ2-7; D possibly matches TRBD1 or TRBD2 (6 bases each). V lost 8 bases and J lost 4, with 15 bases in between. Germline V gives CDR1 MGHDK, CDR2 SYGVNS. This CDR3 region has 13 residues. CDR3 in amino acids: CASRTAGSYEQYF. The CDR3 nucleotides are TGTGCCAGCCGGACAGCGGGTTCGTACGAGCAGTACTTC.

This clonotype was detected a few times. This chain links TRBV11-2 with TRBJ2-5, with 10 bases matching TRBD1. This CDR3 has 14 residues. Germline CDR1 SGHAT, CDR2 FQNNGV. V lost 4 bases to trimming and J lost 5 bases; unmatched junction nucleotides: 4. CDR3 amino acids: CASSSQTGGETQYF. The CDR3 region has the DNA TGTGCCAGCAGCTCTCAGACAGGGGGCGAGACCCAGTACTTC. The complete variable domain, with remaining parts taken from reference TRBV11-2 and TRBJ2-5, reads EAGVAQSPRYKIIEKRQSVAFWCNPISGHATLYWYQQILGQGPKLLIQFQNNGVVDDSQLPKDRFSAERLKGVDSTLKIQPAKLEDSAVYLCASSSQTGGETQYFGPGTRLLVL.

This clonotype was recorded at least ten times. CDR3 nucleotide sequence: TGCAGTGCCGCGCGGGGTGGAGGGTATGAGCAGTTCTTC. As protein: CSAARGGGYEQFF. This chain joins TRBV20-1 and TRBJ2-1; a weak D match, TRBD2 (6 bases). This CDR3 comprises 13 residues. V was trimmed by 6 bases and J by 8 bases, leaving 17 bases between them. Germline CDR1 is DFQATT and CDR2 is SNEGSKA (reference sequence).

The chain couples TRBV19 to TRBJ2-7, with TRBD2 matching over 8 bases. The CDR3 length is 14 residues. Per germline, CDR1 LNHDA and CDR2 SQIVND (reference sequence). V dropped 9 bases and J dropped 3; count of bases not matched to a gene: 10. CDR3 bases: TGTGCCAGATCACTCCGCGGGAGGTACTACGAGCAGTACTTC. This translates into CARSLRGRYYEQYF.

V and J are TRBV25-1 and TRBJ2-1; D unresolved. Germline V gene data show CDR1 as MGHDK and CDR2 as SYGVNS. Trimming pared 4 bases from V and 0 bases from J, leaving 19 bases between. There are 18 residues in the CDR3. Here the CDR3 reads CASSGSGIPLGSYNEQFF. In DNA form, the CDR3 reads TGTGCCAGCAGTGGATCAGGTATACCCCTGGGCTCCTACAATGAGCAGTTCTTC.

This clonotype occurred many times. The chain couples TRBV14 to TRBJ2-7; TRBD1 aligns across 8 bases. The CDR3 is 14 amino acids. The germline V gene has CDR1 SGHDN and CDR2 FVKESK. V shed 0 bases, J shed 5 bases, and the junction held 3 bases outside the gene matches. The CDR3: CASSQEDREHEQYF. CDR3 in DNA: TGTGCCAGCAGCCAAGAGGACAGGGAACACGAGCAGTACTTC.

This clonotype was seen a handful of times. The chain couples TRBV12-3 or TRBV12-4 to TRBJ2-3; D is uncertain. Trimming removed 2 bases from V and 6 bases from J, with 15 bases in between. The CDR3 contains 15 residues. CDR3 in amino acids: CASSLNDILGDTQYF. The CDR3 region has the DNA TGTGCCAGCAGTTTAAACGATATTTTAGGGGATACGCAGTATTTT.

This clonotype was counted only a few times. The chain links TRBV5-6 to TRBJ2-7; D is unclear. The CDR3 covers 14 residues. The germline V gene has CDR1 SGHDT and CDR2 YYEEEE. V was cut by 1 base and J by 2 bases, with 10 bases left in between. CDR3 amino acids: CASSLQGRPYEQYF. CDR3 DNA: TGTGCCAGCAGCTTGCAAGGCCGCCCCTACGAGCAGTACTTC.

This clonotype has a handful of counts. This chain joins TRBV29-1 and TRBJ2-2; 13 bases fit TRBD2. This CDR3 has 14 residues. Trimming cost V 7 bases and J 2 bases; bases outside gene matches: 1. Germline lookup yields CDR1 SQVTM and CDR2 ANQGSEA. The DNA of the CDR3 is TGCAGCGCGGGACTAGCGGGAAACACCGGGGAGCTGTTTTTT. This sequence encodes CSAGLAGNTGELFF.

This clonotype came up many times. This rearrangement joins TRBV4-3 to TRBJ2-3; TRBD2 agrees at 8 bases. V was clipped by 2 bases and J by 2 bases; unmatched bases: 6. CDR1 and CDR2 from the germline V gene are LGHNA and YSLEER. CDR3 length equals 16 residues. The CDR3 sequence is CASSQLAGNPTDTQYF. The CDR3 region has the DNA TGCGCCAGCAGCCAATTAGCGGGAAACCCCACAGATACGCAGTATTTT.

This clonotype appeared many times. This chain links TRBV2 with TRBJ2-5; D is unclear. Trimming removed 7 bases at V and 1 base at J, with 19 bases between. CDR1 SNHLY and CDR2 FYNNEI come from the germline V gene. The CDR3 spans 16 residues. The CDR3 bases are TGTGCCAGCAACAGCCTCCGTGGGATGTCCCAAGAGACCCAGTACTTC. Amino acid sequence: CASNSLRGMSQETQYF.

This clonotype showed up many times. The chain combines TRBV5-1 with TRBJ2-3; 8 bases align to TRBD2. CDR3 size: 15 residues. V lost 0 bases to trimming and J lost 4 bases; unmatched junction nucleotides: 4. Germline CDR1 SGHRS, CDR2 YFSETQ. CDR3 region: CASSLAGLAADTQYF. In nucleotides, the CDR3 is TGCGCCAGCAGCTTGGCCGGACTAGCAGCAGATACGCAGTATTTT.

Many counts were recorded for this clonotype. V is TRBV12-3 or TRBV12-4 and J is TRBJ2-2; D gene ambiguous. Trimming left V 1 base short and J 5 bases short, with 11 bases between. This CDR3 is built from 15 residues. The chain's CDR3 is CASSLGGVKTGELFF. The CDR3 bases are TGTGCCAGCAGTTTAGGAGGCGTGAAAACCGGGGAGCTGTTTTTT.

This clonotype was picked up many times. This chain links TRBV4-3 with TRBJ1-1; TRBD1 might be the D (6 bases). Deletions cut 5 bases from V and 4 bases from J, with 17 bases between. Looked up from germline, CDR1 is LGHNA and CDR2 is YSLEER. CDR3 length: 15 residues. The CDR3 nucleotides read TGCGCCAGCAGCTCCATGGGGGCCGGGTCCACTGAAGCTTTCTTT. Amino acid sequence: CASSSMGAGSTEAFF.

The chain has TRBV6-5 and TRBJ2-5, with D possibly TRBD2 on 6 matching bases. The germline V and J ends were trimmed by 0 bases and 6 bases, with 14 bases remaining between them. The germline gives CDR1 MNHEY, CDR2 SVGAGI. The CDR3 contains 15 residues. This CDR3 is CASSYSSRGLKTQYF. The CDR3, as DNA: TGTGCCAGCAGTTACTCGAGTCGGGGGTTGAAGACCCAGTACTTC.

Comment on this clonotype: A much larger clone sits a single nucleotide away, making a read error possible. J is TRBJ2-7 and V is TRBV7-2; the D is unclear. This CDR3 has 15 residues. V was cut by 1 base and J by 5 bases, with 15 bases left in between. Germline V lookup: CDR1 SGHTA, CDR2 FQGNSA. DNA for the CDR3: TGTGCCAGCAGCTTAGTGGGGAATAGCAGCCACGAGCAGTACTTC. Its translation: CASSLVGNSSHEQYF.

This clonotype was seen more than once but under ten times. The chain joins TRBV7-8 to TRBJ2-4; a possible D gene is TRBD2 (5 bases). The V gene lost 4 bases and the J gene lost 4 bases, with 20 bases spanning the gap. The CDR3 is made up of 17 amino acids. From germline, CDR1 is SGHVS and CDR2 FQNEAQ. The CDR3 nucleotides are TGTGCCAGCAGCTACCTCCTGGAGGCCTATCCTAAAAACATTCAGTACTTC. Translated: CASSYLLEAYPKNIQYF.

This clonotype has more than one count but fewer than ten. V is TRBV5-6 and J is TRBJ2-7; maybe TRBD1 (5 bases). From germline, CDR1 is SGHDT and CDR2 YYEEEE. The length of the CDR3 is 14 residues. V gave up 0 bases and J gave up 5 bases, with 12 bases separating them. The CDR3 nucleotides are TGTGCCAGCAGCTTGGGGGGCGATTTAGACGAGCAGTACTTC. It specifies CASSLGGDLDEQYF.

This chain uses TRBV30 with TRBJ2-5; a weak D match, TRBD1 (5 bases). This CDR3 region has 13 residues. The V gene's germline CDR1 is GTSNPN and CDR2 SVGIG (reference sequence). The V end was cut by 4 bases, the J end by 5 bases, with 14 bases between. CDR3 region: CAWTQGPRETQYF. The CDR3, as DNA: TGTGCCTGGACCCAGGGCCCCAGGGAGACCCAGTACTTC.

This clonotype occurred a few times. The chain is built from TRBV20-1 and TRBJ1-2; 7 bases match TRBD1. V gave up 6 bases and J gave up 10 bases; unmatched junction bases: 11. The V gene's germline CDR1 is DFQATT and CDR2 SNEGSKA (reference sequence). The CDR3 totals 12 residues. DNA for the CDR3: TGCAGTGCAAGGGACAGTCGAATAACCTACACCTTC. Its translation: CSARDSRITYTF.

There are a few counts of this clonotype. The rearrangement links TRBV12-3 or TRBV12-4 to TRBJ2-1, with 7 bases matching TRBD1. The CDR3 totals 16 residues. The ends lost 6 bases at V and 1 base at J; junction bases unmatched: 9. The CDR3 sequence: CASRGTAIGSYNEQFF. The CDR3 bases are TGTGCCAGCAGAGGGACAGCAATCGGGTCCTACAATGAGCAGTTCTTC.

The table lists this clonotype with a few counts. This rearrangement joins TRBV6-2 or TRBV6-3 to TRBJ2-1; 9 bases are a match to TRBD2. Germline V gene data show CDR1 as MNHEY and CDR2 as SVGEGT. The V segment lost 4 bases and the J segment 1 base; nucleotides outside the gene matches: 11. There are 18 residues in the CDR3. The DNA of the CDR3 is TGTGCCAGCAGTTCGCGGGGTAGCGGGAGTGGATCCTACAATGAGCAGTTCTTC. Translated, it gives CASSSRGSGSGSYNEQFF.

At least ten counts were recorded for this clonotype. This chain links TRBV5-1 with TRBJ2-1; D gene ambiguous. V lost 1 base to trimming and J lost 0 bases, with 8 bases between them. The CDR3 totals 15 residues. CDR1 is SGHRS and CDR2 is YFSETQ in the germline V gene. The CDR3 DNA follows: TGCGCCAGCAGCTTGAGGACGAGCTCCTACAATGAGCAGTTCTTC. Residues: CASSLRTSSYNEQFF.

This clonotype appeared a few times. The rearrangement links TRBV11-1 to TRBJ2-5; 12 bases are a match to TRBD2. The CDR3 sequence is 16 residues long. Per the germline V gene, CDR1 is SGHAT and CDR2 is FQDESV (reference sequence). Trimming cost V 5 bases and J 5 bases; bases outside gene matches: 9. As DNA, the CDR3 is TGTGCCAGCAGCCTTCTAGCGGGAGGGAGTACGGAGACCCAGTACTTC. Amino acid sequence: CASSLLAGGSTETQYF.